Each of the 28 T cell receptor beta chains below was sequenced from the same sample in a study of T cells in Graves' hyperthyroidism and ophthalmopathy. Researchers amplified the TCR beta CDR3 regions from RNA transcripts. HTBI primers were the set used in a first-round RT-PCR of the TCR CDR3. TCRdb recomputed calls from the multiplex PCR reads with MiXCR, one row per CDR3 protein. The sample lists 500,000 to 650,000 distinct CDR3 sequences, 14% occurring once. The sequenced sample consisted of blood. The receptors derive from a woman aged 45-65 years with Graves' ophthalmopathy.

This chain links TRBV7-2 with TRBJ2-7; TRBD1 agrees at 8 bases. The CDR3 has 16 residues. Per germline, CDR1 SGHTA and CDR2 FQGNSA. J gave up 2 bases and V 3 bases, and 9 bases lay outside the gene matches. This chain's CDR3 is CASSLGDRGFPYEQYF. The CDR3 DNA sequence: TGTGCCAGCAGCTTGGGAGACAGGGGTTTTCCCTACGAGCAGTACTTC. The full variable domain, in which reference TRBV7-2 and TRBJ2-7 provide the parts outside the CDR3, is GAGVSQSPSNKVTEKGKDVELRCDPISGHTALYWYRQSLGQGLEFLIYFQGNSAPDKSGLPSDRFSAERTGGSVSTLTIQRTQQEDSAVYLCASSLGDRGFPYEQYFGPGTRLTVT.

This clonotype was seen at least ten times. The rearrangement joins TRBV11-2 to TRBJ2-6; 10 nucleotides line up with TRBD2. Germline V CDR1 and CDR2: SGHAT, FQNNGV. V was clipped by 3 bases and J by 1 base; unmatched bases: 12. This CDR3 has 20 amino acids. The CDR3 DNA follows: TGTGCCAGCAGCTTGTGGGCTAGCGGGAGACCCAATTCTGGGGCCAACGTCCTGACTTTC. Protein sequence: CASSLWASGRPNSGANVLTF.

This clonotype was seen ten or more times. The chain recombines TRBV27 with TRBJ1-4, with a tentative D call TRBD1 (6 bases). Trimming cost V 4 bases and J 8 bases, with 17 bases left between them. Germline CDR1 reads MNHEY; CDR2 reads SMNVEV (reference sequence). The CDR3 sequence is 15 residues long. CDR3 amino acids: CASSYRATGYEKLFF. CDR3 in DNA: TGTGCCAGCAGTTACCGGGCGACAGGTTACGAAAAACTGTTTTTT.

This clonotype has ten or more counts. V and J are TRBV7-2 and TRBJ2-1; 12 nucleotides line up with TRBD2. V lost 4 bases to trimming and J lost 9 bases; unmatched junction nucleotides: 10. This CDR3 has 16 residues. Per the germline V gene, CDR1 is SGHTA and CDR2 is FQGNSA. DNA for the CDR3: TGTGCCAGCAGCTCCCTAGCGGGAGGGCCCTGGAGTGAGCAGTTCTTC. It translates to CASSSLAGGPWSEQFF.

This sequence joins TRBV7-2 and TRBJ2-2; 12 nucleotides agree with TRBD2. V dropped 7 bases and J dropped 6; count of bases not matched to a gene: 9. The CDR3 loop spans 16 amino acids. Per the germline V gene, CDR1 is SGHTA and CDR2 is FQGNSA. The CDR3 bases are TGTGCCAGCACCAAACGACTAGCGGGAGCTCCCGGGGAGCTGTTTTTT. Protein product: CASTKRLAGAPGELFF.

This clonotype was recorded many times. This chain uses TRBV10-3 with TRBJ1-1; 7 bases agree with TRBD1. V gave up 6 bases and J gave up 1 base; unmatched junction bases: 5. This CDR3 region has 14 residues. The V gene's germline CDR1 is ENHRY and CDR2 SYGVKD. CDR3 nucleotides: TGTGCCATCAGCCTAGGACAGGCGAACACTGAAGCTTTCTTT. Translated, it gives CAISLGQANTEAFF.

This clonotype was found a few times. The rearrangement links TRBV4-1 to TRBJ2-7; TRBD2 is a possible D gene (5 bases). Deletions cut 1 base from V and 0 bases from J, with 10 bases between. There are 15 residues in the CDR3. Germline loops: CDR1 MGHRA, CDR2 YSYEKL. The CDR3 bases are TGCGCCAGCAGCCAAGTTGCACTAGACTCCTACGAGCAGTACTTC. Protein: CASSQVALDSYEQYF.

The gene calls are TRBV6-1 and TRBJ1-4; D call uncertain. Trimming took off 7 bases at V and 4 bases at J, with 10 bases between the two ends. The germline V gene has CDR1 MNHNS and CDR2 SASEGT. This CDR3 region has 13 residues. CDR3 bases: TGTGCCAGCAAAGGAGGGTTTAATGAAAAACTGTTTTTT. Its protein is CASKGGFNEKLFF.

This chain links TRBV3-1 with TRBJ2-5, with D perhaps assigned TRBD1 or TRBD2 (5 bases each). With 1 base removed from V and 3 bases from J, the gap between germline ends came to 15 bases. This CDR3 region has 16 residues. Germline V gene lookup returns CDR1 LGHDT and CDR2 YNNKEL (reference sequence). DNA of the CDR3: TGTGCCAGCAGCCAAGTTAGCTTTGGGGGTAAAGAGACCCAGTACTTC. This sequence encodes CASSQVSFGGKETQYF.

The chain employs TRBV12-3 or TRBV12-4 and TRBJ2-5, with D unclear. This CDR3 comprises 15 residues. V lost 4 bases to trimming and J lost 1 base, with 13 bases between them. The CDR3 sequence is CASSSPPGRQETQYF. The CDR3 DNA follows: TGTGCCAGCAGTTCCCCCCCAGGCCGCCAAGAGACCCAGTACTTC.

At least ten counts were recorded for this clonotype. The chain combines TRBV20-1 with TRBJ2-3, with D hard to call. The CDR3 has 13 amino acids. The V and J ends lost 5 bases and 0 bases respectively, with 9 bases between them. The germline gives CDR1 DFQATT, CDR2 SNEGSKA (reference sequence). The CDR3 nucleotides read TGCAGTGCTCAACTTGGGAGCACAGATACGCAGTATTTT. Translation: CSAQLGSTDTQYF.

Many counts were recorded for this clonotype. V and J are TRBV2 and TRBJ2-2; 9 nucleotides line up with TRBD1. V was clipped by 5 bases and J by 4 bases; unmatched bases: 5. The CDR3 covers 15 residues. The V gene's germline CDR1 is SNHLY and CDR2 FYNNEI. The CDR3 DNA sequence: TGTGCCAGCAGTCGGACAGGGGTTACCACCGGGGAGCTGTTTTTT. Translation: CASSRTGVTTGELFF.

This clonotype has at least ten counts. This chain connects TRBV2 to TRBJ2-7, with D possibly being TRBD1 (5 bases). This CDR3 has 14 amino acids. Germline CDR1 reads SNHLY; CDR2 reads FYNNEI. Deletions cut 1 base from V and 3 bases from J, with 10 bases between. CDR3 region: CASSEGGSYYEQYF. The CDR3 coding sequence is TGTGCCAGCAGTGAAGGGGGCTCCTACTACGAGCAGTACTTC. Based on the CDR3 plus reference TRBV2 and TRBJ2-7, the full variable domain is EPEVTQTPSHQVTQMGQEVILRCVPISNHLYFYWYRQILGQKVEFLVSFYNNEISEKSEIFDDQFSVERPDGSNFTLKIRSTKLEDSAMYFCASSEGGSYYEQYFGPGTRLTVT.

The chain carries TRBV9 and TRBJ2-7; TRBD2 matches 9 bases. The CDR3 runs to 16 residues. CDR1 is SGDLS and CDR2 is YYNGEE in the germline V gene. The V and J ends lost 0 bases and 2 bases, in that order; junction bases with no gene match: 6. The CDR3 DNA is TGTGCCAGCAGCGTAGTAATGGCGGGAGGGACCTACGAGCAGTACTTC. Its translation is CASSVVMAGGTYEQYF.

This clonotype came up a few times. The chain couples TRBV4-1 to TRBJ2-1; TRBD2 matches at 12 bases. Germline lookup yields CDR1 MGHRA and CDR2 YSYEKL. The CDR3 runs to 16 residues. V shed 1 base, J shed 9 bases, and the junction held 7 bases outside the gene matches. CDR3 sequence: CASSQGGLAGLAEQFF. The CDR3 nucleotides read TGCGCCAGCAGCCAAGGAGGACTAGCGGGACTAGCTGAGCAGTTCTTC.

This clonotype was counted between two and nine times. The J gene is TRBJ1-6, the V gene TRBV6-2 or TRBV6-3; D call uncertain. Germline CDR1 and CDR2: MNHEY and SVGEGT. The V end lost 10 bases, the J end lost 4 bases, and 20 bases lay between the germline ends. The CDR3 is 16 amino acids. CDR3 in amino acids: CANRALRRIYNSPLHF. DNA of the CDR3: TGTGCCAACCGAGCGCTAAGACGGATTTATAATTCACCCCTCCACTTT.

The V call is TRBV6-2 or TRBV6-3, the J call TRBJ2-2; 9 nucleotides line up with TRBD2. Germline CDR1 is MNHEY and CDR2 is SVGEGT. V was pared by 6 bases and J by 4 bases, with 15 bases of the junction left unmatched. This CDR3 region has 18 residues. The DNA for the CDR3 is TGTGCCAGCAGCCGCGGGCGGGAGGGCCCTAATGGCACCGGGGAGCTGTTTTTT. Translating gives CASSRGREGPNGTGELFF.

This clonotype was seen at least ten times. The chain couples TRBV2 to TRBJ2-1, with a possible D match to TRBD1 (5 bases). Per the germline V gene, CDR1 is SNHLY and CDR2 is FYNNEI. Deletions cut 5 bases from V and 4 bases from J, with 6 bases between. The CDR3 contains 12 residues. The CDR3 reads CASSTGYNEQFF. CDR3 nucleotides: TGTGCCAGCAGTACAGGTTACAATGAGCAGTTCTTC. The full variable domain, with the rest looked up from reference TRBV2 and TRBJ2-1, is EPEVTQTPSHQVTQMGQEVILRCVPISNHLYFYWYRQILGQKVEFLVSFYNNEISEKSEIFDDQFSVERPDGSNFTLKIRSTKLEDSAMYFCASSTGYNEQFFGPGTRLTVL.

The CDR3 coding sequence is TGTGCCGCAAGGGGCTCAACCTTCGGGAATGAGCAGTTCTTC. The encoded protein is CAARGSTFGNEQFF. The chain employs TRBV15 and TRBJ2-1; tentative D call: TRBD1 (5 bases). Germline-derived CDR1 and CDR2 are LNHNV and YYDKDF (reference sequence). CDR3 length: 14 amino acids. Between the trimmed V and J ends, which lost 11 bases and 7 bases, there was a span of 21 bases. The full variable domain, its missing parts supplied by reference TRBV15 and TRBJ2-1, is DAMVIQNPRYQVTQFGKPVTLSCSQTLNHNVMYWYQQKSSQAPKLLFHYYDKDFNNEADTPDNFQSRRPNTSFCFLDIRSPGLGDTAMYLCAARGSTFGNEQFFGPGTRLTVL.

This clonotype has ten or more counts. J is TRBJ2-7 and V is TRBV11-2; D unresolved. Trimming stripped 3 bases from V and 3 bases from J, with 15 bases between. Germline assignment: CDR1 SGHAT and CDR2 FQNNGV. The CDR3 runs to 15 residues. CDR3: CASSFGGTGRYEQYF. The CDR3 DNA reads TGTGCCAGCAGCTTTGGTGGAACTGGCCGCTACGAGCAGTACTTC.

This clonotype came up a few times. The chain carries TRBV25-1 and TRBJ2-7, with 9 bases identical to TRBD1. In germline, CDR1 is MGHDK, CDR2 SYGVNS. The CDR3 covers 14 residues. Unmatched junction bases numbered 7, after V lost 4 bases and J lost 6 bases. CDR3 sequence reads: CASSGGTGRGEQYF. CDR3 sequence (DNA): TGTGCCAGCAGTGGTGGGACAGGGCGGGGCGAGCAGTACTTC.

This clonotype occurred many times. CDR3 residues: CASSVAGNTEAFF. CDR3 DNA sequence: TGTGCCAGCAGCGTAGCCGGGAACACTGAAGCTTTCTTT. The V call is TRBV9, the J call TRBJ1-1, with no clear D. Germline CDR1 and CDR2: SGDLS and YYNGEE. The CDR3 runs to 13 residues. Trimming shortened V by 0 bases and J by 1 base, and 4 bases separated the two germline ends.

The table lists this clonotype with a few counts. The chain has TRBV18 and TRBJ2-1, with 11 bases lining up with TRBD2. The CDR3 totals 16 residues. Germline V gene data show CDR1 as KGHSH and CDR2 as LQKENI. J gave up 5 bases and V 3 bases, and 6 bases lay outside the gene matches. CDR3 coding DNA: TGTGCCAGCTCACCGTCACTAGCGGGAGACGACAATGAGCAGTTCTTC. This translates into CASSPSLAGDDNEQFF.

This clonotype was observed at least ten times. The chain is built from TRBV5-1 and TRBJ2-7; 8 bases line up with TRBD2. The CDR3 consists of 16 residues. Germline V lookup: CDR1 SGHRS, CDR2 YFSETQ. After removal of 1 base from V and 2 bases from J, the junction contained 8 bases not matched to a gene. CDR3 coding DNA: TGCGCCAGCAGCTTGTTTTCCGGGGGGGCCCCCTACGAGCAGTACTTC. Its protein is CASSLFSGGAPYEQYF. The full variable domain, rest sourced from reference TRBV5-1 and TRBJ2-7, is KAGVTQTPRYLIKTRGQQVTLSCSPISGHRSVSWYQQTPGQGLQFLFEYFSETQRNKGNFPGRFSGRQFSNSRSEMNVSTLELGDSALYLCASSLFSGGAPYEQYFGPGTRLTVT.

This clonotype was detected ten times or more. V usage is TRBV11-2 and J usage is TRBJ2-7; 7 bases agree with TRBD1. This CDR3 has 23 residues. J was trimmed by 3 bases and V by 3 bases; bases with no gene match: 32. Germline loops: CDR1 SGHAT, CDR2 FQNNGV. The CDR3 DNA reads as TGTGCCAGCAGCTTCGTGTTGGCAGGGGGTCGTTTAAGTGGGCGTACATTGCTCTACGAGCAGTACTTC. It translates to CASSFVLAGGRLSGRTLLYEQYF.

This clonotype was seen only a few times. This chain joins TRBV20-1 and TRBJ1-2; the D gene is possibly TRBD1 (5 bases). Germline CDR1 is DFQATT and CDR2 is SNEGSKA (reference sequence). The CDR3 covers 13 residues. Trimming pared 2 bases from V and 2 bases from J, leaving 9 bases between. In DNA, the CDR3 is TGCAGTGCTAGAAAGGACACAAACTATGGCTACACCTTC. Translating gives CSARKDTNYGYTF.

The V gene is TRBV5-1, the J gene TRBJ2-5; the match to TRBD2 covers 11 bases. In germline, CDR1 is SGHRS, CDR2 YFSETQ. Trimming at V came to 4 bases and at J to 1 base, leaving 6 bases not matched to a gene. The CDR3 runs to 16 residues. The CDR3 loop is CASSPGLADLQETQYF. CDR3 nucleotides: TGCGCCAGCAGCCCGGGACTAGCGGACCTCCAAGAGACCCAGTACTTC.

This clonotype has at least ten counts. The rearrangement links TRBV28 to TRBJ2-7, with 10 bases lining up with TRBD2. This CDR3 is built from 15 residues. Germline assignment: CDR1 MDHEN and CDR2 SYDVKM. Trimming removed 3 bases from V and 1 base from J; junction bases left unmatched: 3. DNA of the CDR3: TGTGCCAGCAGTTTGTCACTAGCGGGGTCCTACGAGCAGTACTTC. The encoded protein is CASSLSLAGSYEQYF. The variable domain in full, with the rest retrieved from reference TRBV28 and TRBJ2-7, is DVKVTQSSRYLVKRTGEKVFLECVQDMDHENMFWYRQDPGLGLRLIYFSYDVKMKEKGDIPEGYSVSREKKERFSLILESASTNQTSMYLCASSLSLAGSYEQYFGPGTRLTVT.